The 14 T cell receptor beta chains in this list originate from one sample, sequenced in a study of T cells in localized non-small cell lung cancer. TCRdb's table, derived via immunoSEQ multiplex PCR, lists solely in-frame clones and lacks some. The sample lists about 70,000 clones; approximately 84% were seen once. Sequencing was performed on peripheral blood, taken before any cancer treatment. Source of these receptors: a female donor of 60 years or more with stage I lung adenocarcinoma.

The gene calls are TRBV7-2 and TRBJ1-1, with D possibly matching TRBD1 (5 bases). Germline V gene data show CDR1 as SGHTA and CDR2 as FQGNSA. Trimming stripped 2 bases from V and 7 bases from J, with 17 bases between. The CDR3 has 15 residues. CDR3 sequence (DNA): TGTGCCAGCAGCTTATTTCGGGGCCTAGACAGTGAAGCTTTCTTT. Its translation: CASSLFRGLDSEAFF. The whole variable domain, remainder taken from reference TRBV7-2 and TRBJ1-1, is GAGVSQSPSNKVTEKGKDVELRCDPISGHTALYWYRQSLGQGLEFLIYFQGNSAPDKSGLPSDRFSAERTGGSVSTLTIQRTQQEDSAVYLCASSLFRGLDSEAFFGQGTRLTVV.

This chain links TRBV28 with TRBJ2-5, with D maybe TRBD2 (6 bases). The CDR3 has 15 residues. The germline gives CDR1 MDHEN, CDR2 SYDVKM. The germline V and J ends were trimmed by 5 bases and 5 bases, with 18 bases remaining between them. The CDR3 DNA reads TGTGCCAGCAGTCCCCTGGGGGAGGCGTCGGAGACCCAGTACTTC. Translating it yields CASSPLGEASETQYF.

This chain uses TRBV6-6 with TRBJ1-6; TRBD1 matches at 7 bases. Germline values: CDR1 MNHNY, CDR2 SVGAGI (reference sequence). Trimming cost V 3 bases and J 8 bases; bases outside gene matches: 4. The CDR3 has 14 amino acids. The CDR3 protein is CASSYRQGDSPLHF. Here the CDR3 DNA reads TGTGCCAGCAGTTATCGACAGGGTGATTCACCCCTCCACTTT.

The rearrangement joins TRBV28 to TRBJ2-7; D gene unclear. The V gene lost 7 bases and the J gene lost 7 bases, with 8 bases spanning the gap. The CDR3 runs to 10 residues. Per germline, CDR1 MDHEN and CDR2 SYDVKM. The CDR3 sequence is CASIVWEQYF. The CDR3 DNA is TGTGCCAGCATCGTTTGGGAGCAGTACTTC.

The chain recombines TRBV29-1 with TRBJ2-5, with 11 bases that match TRBD2. The CDR3 sequence is 14 residues long. J lost 4 bases, V lost 5 bases, and 6 bases had no gene match. The germline gives CDR1 SQVTM, CDR2 ANQGSEA. As DNA, the CDR3 is TGCAGCGTTATGGGGCTAGCGGGGGGAGAGACCCAGTACTTC. This encodes CSVMGLAGGETQYF.

The chain links TRBV5-1 to TRBJ2-5; 10 bases are a match to TRBD2. V was clipped by 2 bases and J by 5 bases; unmatched bases: 6. CDR1 and CDR2 from the germline V gene are SGHRS and YFSETQ. The CDR3 has 15 amino acids. The CDR3, as DNA: TGCGCCAGCAGCTTTGAGCGGGGGGGCCTGGAGACCCAGTACTTC. Residues: CASSFERGGLETQYF.

DNA of the CDR3: TGTGCCAGCAGCTCGCCGACAGGGTCCGTTGGGGCCAACGTCCTGACTTTC. This gives the protein CASSSPTGSVGANVLTF. The chain has TRBV7-2 and TRBJ2-6; 7 positions agree with TRBD1. V was clipped by 4 bases and J by 3 bases; unmatched bases: 9. This CDR3 is built from 17 residues. Germline V gene data show CDR1 as SGHTA and CDR2 as FQGNSA.

The genes are TRBV11-3 and TRBJ2-5; 8 bases match TRBD1. This CDR3 comprises 14 residues. Germline V gives CDR1 SGHNT, CDR2 YENEEA. V lost 6 bases, J lost 3 bases, and 6 bases stayed unmatched. For the CDR3, the DNA is TGTGCCAGCAGTTTCCGGGACAGGAAAGAGACCCAGTACTTC. Translating gives CASSFRDRKETQYF.

This clone was counted at least ten times. The chain combines TRBV4-2 with TRBJ2-1; no definite D call. Germline CDR1 is LGHNA and CDR2 is YNFKEQ. The CDR3 is 14 residues long. Between the trimmed V and J ends, which lost 1 base and 6 bases, there was a span of 10 bases. This chain's CDR3 is CASSQGLEANEQFF. As DNA, the CDR3 is TGTGCCAGCAGCCAAGGACTCGAGGCCAATGAGCAGTTCTTC.

This chain uses TRBV12-5 with TRBJ1-6; weak D call: TRBD1 (5 bases). Germline values: CDR1 LGHNT, CDR2 FRNRAP. The CDR3 contains 14 residues. V was trimmed by 7 bases and J by 10 bases, leaving 17 bases between them. The CDR3 DNA sequence: TGTGCTAGTGCACAATCCCAGGGTGGGTCACCCCTCCACTTT. It translates to CASAQSQGGSPLHF.

This chain uses TRBV9 with TRBJ1-2; D gene unclear. Trimming cost V 2 bases and J 7 bases, with 9 bases left between them. The CDR3 runs 12 residues. Germline values: CDR1 SGDLS, CDR2 YYNGEE. The CDR3 reads CASSVPGFGYTF. The CDR3 bases are TGTGCCAGCAGCGTTCCGGGGTTTGGCTACACCTTC.

This clone was found many times. The rearrangement links TRBV11-2 to TRBJ2-7, with D unclear. Between the trimmed V and J ends, which lost 4 bases and 0 bases, there was a span of 4 bases. CDR1 and CDR2 (germline): SGHAT, FQNNGV. This CDR3 comprises 12 residues. The CDR3 loop reads CASSSNSYEQYF. Here the CDR3 DNA reads TGTGCCAGCAGCTCTAACTCCTACGAGCAGTACTTC.

The V call is TRBV4-3, the J call TRBJ1-2, with TRBD1 identical over 9 bases. Per germline, CDR1 LGHNA and CDR2 YSLEER. This CDR3 has 15 amino acids. Trimming cost V 1 base and J 5 bases; bases outside gene matches: 5. CDR3 nucleotide sequence: TGCGCCAGCAGCCAAGTCACAGGGGGCGGGTATGGCTACACCTTC. As protein: CASSQVTGGGYGYTF.

V usage is TRBV5-4 and J usage is TRBJ2-5; 13 positions agree with TRBD2. CDR3 length equals 16 residues. Germline loops: CDR1 SGHNT, CDR2 YYREEE (reference sequence). The trim removed 2 bases at V and 4 bases at J, leaving 5 bases unmatched. In DNA, the CDR3 is TGTGCCAGCAGCTTCGGACTAGCGGGAGATGTAGAGACCCAGTACTTC. Amino acid sequence: CASSFGLAGDVETQYF. The variable domain in full, with the rest retrieved from reference TRBV5-4 and TRBJ2-5, is ETGVTQSPTHLIKTRGQQVTLRCSSQSGHNTVSWYQQALGQGPQFIFQYYREEENGRGNFPPRFSGLQFPNYSSELNVNALELDDSALYLCASSFGLAGDVETQYFGPGTRLLVL.